This TCR beta chain was identified in a study of blood T cells in healthy people across ages (dated by TCRdb to about 2015). The study in broad terms: In model experiments, roughly one uniquely barcoded TCR beta cDNA molecule per two T cells was captured by template switching. The donors were divided into four age groups: young (average approximately 15 years), middle-aged (approximately 39), aged (about 61) and long-lived (about 90). The study analyzed two additional independent replicas of 1 million unique cDNA reads from the same blood draw for two donors, one aged 18 to 29 and one aged 80 or older. To avoid experimental bias, donors of different ages were spread randomly across the sequencing lanes. Using deep sequencing normalized with unique cDNA molecular identifiers, the study measured how TCR beta repertoire diversity changes with age. Paper-wide results and their limitations: Estimates of total diversity based on one million sequenced T cells were considered lower bounds and underestimates. Because profiling used bulk unsorted PBMCs, naive and antigen-experienced compartments could not be compared conclusively. As age increased, observed TCR beta diversity per million T cells dropped in a roughly linear way, and a significant reduction was already evident by age about 36. Observed TCR beta diversity correlated strongly with the percentage of naive T cells measured by flow cytometry. The long-lived group showed more naive CD4+ T cells, fewer expanded clones and increased TCR diversity than the aged group, suggesting age selection. Because donor CMV infection status was unknown, age-related changes in expanded clonotypes were potentially confounded.

There are a few counts of this clonotype. The antigen this receptor binds is unknown. The record has no base qualities; no much larger clone is one base away. The method behind the library was 5' RACE. Sequencing relied on an Illumina HiSeq 2500. A second PCR of roughly 7 to 12 cycles was run with a J-beta primer mix and a sample-barcoded 5' primer. A unique molecular identifier was introduced onto each TCR beta cDNA molecule by a template-switch 5' adaptor carrying 12 random nucleotides. Each sample yielded at least 3 million CDR3-containing paired-end reads. The Mint cDNA synthesis kit, primed by a TRBC-specific oligonucleotide, was used to synthesize first-strand cDNA from all RNA. All cDNA was treated with uracil-DNA glycosylase and then went through a first 18-cycle PCR with the universal primers M1SS and BC2_uni_R. Per the source publication's procedure: For normalization, 1 million high-quality reads, each with a distinct molecular identifier, were randomly selected from each sample. Reads with shared molecular identifiers were discarded instead of being binned into consensus sequences. CDR3 identification, clonotype clustering and error correction used MiTCR with a Q25 quality threshold and the strictest error-elimination algorithm. A nonparametric unseen species model with Euler transformation was used to estimate lower-bound total TCR beta diversity. Clones were called with MiXCR by TCRdb after fastp trimmed the public reads at Q25, and only in-frame beta chains were retained. Each entry is one CDR3 protein sequence, shown with its most common DNA and genes. TCRdb, not the original authors, processed these V and J calls. The sample records approximately 1,000,000 distinct CDR3 sequences, more than 30% of which are singletons. Jointly, the top ten make up 10% to 15% of the sample.

The donors were roughly 40 Caucasian individuals from Russia, aged 6 to 90 years, who were systemically healthy. Around 9.8 milliliters of peripheral blood were collected from each donor into EDTA-treated Vacutainer tubes. PBMCs were isolated by Ficoll-Paque density-gradient centrifugation, with at least 7 million obtained per sample. Total RNA, at least 5 micrograms per sample, was extracted from PBMCs with Trizol reagent. The percentages of naive CD45RAhigh/CD27high T cells were determined by flow cytometry on a PBMC aliquot from every donor. The CDR3 contains 15 residues, cysteine and phenylalanine counted. CDR3 DNA is the only sequence kept; it has 45 bases, read in frame from the first base. V is pared back by 6 bases and J by 6 bases, with 21 bases lying between the germline termini. CDR1 DFQATT and CDR2 SNEGSKA are derived from the germline V gene (reference sequence).

The sequence was obtained from a man aged 18-30 years in good health. Here the chain combines TRBV20-1 and TRBJ2-1, and the D gene may be TRBD2, 7 bases matching. Sequenced sample: blood. The DNA sequence is as follows: TGCAGTGCACTTAGGGGGGGGCCACGGAGCAATGAGCAGTTCTTC. Its coded protein is CSALRGGPRSNEQFF.